The 18 T cell receptor beta chains reported below all come from one sample, sequenced in a study of T cells in narcolepsy. Sequencing was performed with immunoSEQ multiplex PCR; in TCRdb, only in-frame clones are kept and a portion is missing. This table holds tens of thousands of clones, 70% to 80% found once. The sample consisted of memory (CD45RA-) CD4+ T cells from blood. Receptor source: a human donor in good health.

The J gene is TRBJ1-2, the V gene TRBV6-6; D possibly corresponds to TRBD1 (6 bases). Germline V CDR1 and CDR2: MNHNY, SVGAGI (reference sequence). V lost 5 bases to trimming and J lost 5 bases, with 18 bases between them. The CDR3 extends over 15 amino acids. DNA for the CDR3: TGTGCCAGCAGTGACACCCAGGGGATTGCGTATGGCTACACCTTC. Amino acids: CASSDTQGIAYGYTF.

This clone has just one count. V is TRBV5-1 and J is TRBJ1-2, with 7 bases aligning to TRBD1. The junction had 11 bases not matched to a gene; V was cut back by 5 bases and J by 7 bases. The CDR3 loop spans 14 amino acids. Germline V CDR1 and CDR2: SGHRS, YFSETQ. This CDR3 is CASSRTDRDGGYTF. As DNA, the CDR3 is TGCGCCAGCAGTAGGACCGACAGGGACGGTGGCTACACCTTC. The variable domain in full, completed from reference TRBV5-1 and TRBJ1-2, reads KAGVTQTPRYLIKTRGQQVTLSCSPISGHRSVSWYQQTPGQGLQFLFEYFSETQRNKGNFPGRFSGRQFSNSRSEMNVSTLELGDSALYLCASSRTDRDGGYTFGSGTRLTVV.

The chain has TRBV25-1 and TRBJ2-7; TRBD2 is a possible D gene (5 bases). V was clipped by 6 bases and J by 3 bases, with 6 bases between them. The CDR3 has 11 amino acids. Germline V lookup: CDR1 MGHDK, CDR2 SYGVNS. CDR3 amino acids: CASSRGYEQYF. In DNA, the CDR3 is TGTGCCAGCAGCCGGGGCTACGAGCAGTACTTC.

CDR3 coding DNA: TGTGCCAGCAGCTTCCGACTAGCGGGAGGAACAGATACGCAGTATTTT. Translated, it gives CASSFRLAGGTDTQYF. This chain uses TRBV5-5 with TRBJ2-3, with TRBD2 identical over 13 bases. In germline, CDR1 is SGHKS, CDR2 YYEKEE (reference sequence). There are 16 residues in the CDR3. Trimming took 2 bases from V and 3 from J; bases not matched to a gene: 3.

This chain joins TRBV4-2 and TRBJ2-5, with 12 nucleotides matching TRBD2. The J segment lost 3 bases and the V segment lost 1 base, leaving 3 bases of the junction unmatched. This CDR3 is 16 amino acids long. From germline, CDR1 is LGHNA and CDR2 YNFKEQ. The CDR3 DNA reads as TGTGCCAGCAGCCAAGTGCTAGCGGGGGGGAAAGAGACCCAGTACTTC. It encodes CASSQVLAGGKETQYF.

The chain carries TRBV6-5 and TRBJ1-1, with a weak D call TRBD1 (6 bases). This CDR3 has 15 amino acids. Germline lookup yields CDR1 MNHEY and CDR2 SVGAGI. The V gene lost 2 bases and the J gene lost 1 base, with 11 bases spanning the gap. CDR3 amino acids: CASSYTGQRNTEAFF. DNA for the CDR3: TGTGCCAGCAGTTACACAGGACAGAGGAACACTGAAGCTTTCTTT.

The gene calls are TRBV6-4 and TRBJ2-4; D unclear. The CDR3 loop spans 17 amino acids. Germline V lookup: CDR1 MRHNA, CDR2 SNTAGT. V was pared by 4 bases and J by 0 bases, with 16 bases between. CDR3 region: CASSVVGSTLAKNIQYF. The DNA of the CDR3 is TGTGCCAGCAGTGTTGTTGGCAGTACCCTAGCCAAAAACATTCAGTACTTC.

The chain carries TRBV28 and TRBJ2-1, with 8 bases matching TRBD1. Germline V gene sequence: CDR1 MDHEN, CDR2 SYDVKM. The V gene end was trimmed by 4 bases and the J gene end by 7 bases; junction bases not matched to a gene: 9. This CDR3 is 15 amino acids long. CDR3 nucleotide sequence: TGTGCCAGCAGTTCCACCGGGACAGGCTTTAATGAGCAGTTCTTC. It yields the protein CASSSTGTGFNEQFF.

This clone was seen a handful of times. This chain joins TRBV28 and TRBJ1-6; 8 bases agree with TRBD1. This CDR3 comprises 15 residues. Losses at the gene ends were 7 bases for V and 7 bases for J; bases not matched to a gene: 9. Germline V lookup: CDR1 MDHEN, CDR2 SYDVKM. The CDR3 protein is CASIPDRAPNSPLHF. For the CDR3, the DNA is TGTGCCAGCATTCCGGACAGGGCTCCCAATTCACCCCTCCACTTT.

The V call is TRBV7-2, the J call TRBJ1-6; 9 positions agree with TRBD1. This CDR3 is built from 15 residues. Germline CDR1 is SGHTA and CDR2 is FQGNSA. V was pared by 2 bases and J by 9 bases, with 5 bases of the junction left unmatched. The CDR3 is CASSLRQGGVSPLHF. The CDR3 nucleotides read TGTGCCAGCAGCTTAAGACAGGGGGGCGTTTCACCCCTCCACTTT.

The chain recombines TRBV18 with TRBJ1-1, with a weak D call TRBD1 (5 bases). Trimming took off 6 bases at V and 5 bases at J, with 16 bases between the two ends. This CDR3 spans 14 amino acids. Germline CDR1 reads KGHSH; CDR2 reads LQKENI. The CDR3 sequence is CASSIVGGETEAFF. CDR3 nucleotides: TGTGCCAGCTCGATTGTCGGGGGGGAGACTGAAGCTTTCTTT.

The chain uses TRBV6-4 and TRBJ2-7; 7 bases line up with TRBD1. After removal of 8 bases from V and 3 bases from J, the junction contained 13 bases not matched to a gene. From germline, CDR1 is MRHNA and CDR2 SNTAGT. The CDR3 runs to 15 residues. The CDR3 loop is CASDYPGQDRYEQYF. CDR3 DNA sequence: TGTGCCAGCGATTACCCCGGACAGGATCGCTACGAGCAGTACTTC.

The CDR3 DNA follows: TGTGCCAGCAGTTTAGGCTCCACCTACGAGCAGTACTTC. As protein: CASSLGSTYEQYF. The chain employs TRBV28 and TRBJ2-5; no reliable D call. The J call could be wrong; TRBJ2-7 is a better fit for the DNA end. Germline CDR1 MDHEN, CDR2 SYDVKM. The CDR3 has 13 amino acids.

Here the CDR3 reads CAWSDNTGELFF. The CDR3, as DNA: TGTGCCTGGAGTGACAACACCGGGGAGCTGTTTTTT. The chain couples TRBV30 to TRBJ2-2; no clear D. This CDR3 is 12 amino acids long. V was trimmed by 1 base and J by 2 bases, leaving 2 bases between them. Germline CDR1 is GTSNPN and CDR2 is SVGIG (reference sequence).

The chain couples TRBV28 to TRBJ2-2; 7 bases map to TRBD1. CDR3 size: 15 residues. Trimming removed 7 bases from V and 0 bases from J; junction bases left unmatched: 5. The germline V gene encodes CDR1 MDHEN and CDR2 SYDVKM. The CDR3 spells CASTPTGSNTGELFF. The CDR3 region has the DNA TGTGCCAGCACCCCGACAGGGTCGAACACCGGGGAGCTGTTTTTT.

This chain connects TRBV2 to TRBJ2-1; 9 bases are a match to TRBD2. The CDR3 extends over 14 amino acids. V lost 8 bases to trimming and J lost 6 bases; unmatched junction nucleotides: 8. Germline-derived CDR1 and CDR2 are SNHLY and FYNNEI. The CDR3 is CASGTGLASNEQFF. The DNA of the CDR3 is TGTGCCAGCGGGACGGGACTAGCCTCCAATGAGCAGTTCTTC.

The sample holds a few counts of this clone. This chain joins TRBV11-2 and TRBJ2-2; D is uncertain. The germline CDR1 and CDR2 sequences are SGHAT and FQNNGV. This CDR3 is built from 13 residues. Trimming took 4 bases from V and 6 from J, leaving 9 bases between them. The CDR3 here is CASSSDMAGELFF. CDR3 sequence (DNA): TGTGCCAGCAGCTCCGACATGGCCGGGGAGCTGTTTTTT.

J is TRBJ1-5 and V is TRBV10-3; no firm D call. The germline gives CDR1 ENHRY, CDR2 SYGVKD. This CDR3 is 12 amino acids long. Trimming removed 3 bases from V and 5 bases from J, with 5 bases in between. The CDR3 DNA is TGTGCCATCAGTGACAGATATCAGCCCCAGCATTTT. Its translation is CAISDRYQPQHF.